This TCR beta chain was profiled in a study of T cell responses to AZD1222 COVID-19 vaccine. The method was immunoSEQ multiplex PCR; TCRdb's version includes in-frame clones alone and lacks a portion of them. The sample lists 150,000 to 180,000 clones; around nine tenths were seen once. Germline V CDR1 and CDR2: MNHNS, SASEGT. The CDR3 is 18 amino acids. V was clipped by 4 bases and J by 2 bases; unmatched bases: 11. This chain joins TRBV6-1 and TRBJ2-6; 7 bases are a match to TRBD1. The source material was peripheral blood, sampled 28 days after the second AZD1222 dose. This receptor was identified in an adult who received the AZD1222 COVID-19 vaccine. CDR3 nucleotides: TGTGCCAGCAGTGCCCAGACAGGGCGTCACGCTGGGGCCAACGTCCTGACTTTC. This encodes CASSAQTGRHAGANVLTF.